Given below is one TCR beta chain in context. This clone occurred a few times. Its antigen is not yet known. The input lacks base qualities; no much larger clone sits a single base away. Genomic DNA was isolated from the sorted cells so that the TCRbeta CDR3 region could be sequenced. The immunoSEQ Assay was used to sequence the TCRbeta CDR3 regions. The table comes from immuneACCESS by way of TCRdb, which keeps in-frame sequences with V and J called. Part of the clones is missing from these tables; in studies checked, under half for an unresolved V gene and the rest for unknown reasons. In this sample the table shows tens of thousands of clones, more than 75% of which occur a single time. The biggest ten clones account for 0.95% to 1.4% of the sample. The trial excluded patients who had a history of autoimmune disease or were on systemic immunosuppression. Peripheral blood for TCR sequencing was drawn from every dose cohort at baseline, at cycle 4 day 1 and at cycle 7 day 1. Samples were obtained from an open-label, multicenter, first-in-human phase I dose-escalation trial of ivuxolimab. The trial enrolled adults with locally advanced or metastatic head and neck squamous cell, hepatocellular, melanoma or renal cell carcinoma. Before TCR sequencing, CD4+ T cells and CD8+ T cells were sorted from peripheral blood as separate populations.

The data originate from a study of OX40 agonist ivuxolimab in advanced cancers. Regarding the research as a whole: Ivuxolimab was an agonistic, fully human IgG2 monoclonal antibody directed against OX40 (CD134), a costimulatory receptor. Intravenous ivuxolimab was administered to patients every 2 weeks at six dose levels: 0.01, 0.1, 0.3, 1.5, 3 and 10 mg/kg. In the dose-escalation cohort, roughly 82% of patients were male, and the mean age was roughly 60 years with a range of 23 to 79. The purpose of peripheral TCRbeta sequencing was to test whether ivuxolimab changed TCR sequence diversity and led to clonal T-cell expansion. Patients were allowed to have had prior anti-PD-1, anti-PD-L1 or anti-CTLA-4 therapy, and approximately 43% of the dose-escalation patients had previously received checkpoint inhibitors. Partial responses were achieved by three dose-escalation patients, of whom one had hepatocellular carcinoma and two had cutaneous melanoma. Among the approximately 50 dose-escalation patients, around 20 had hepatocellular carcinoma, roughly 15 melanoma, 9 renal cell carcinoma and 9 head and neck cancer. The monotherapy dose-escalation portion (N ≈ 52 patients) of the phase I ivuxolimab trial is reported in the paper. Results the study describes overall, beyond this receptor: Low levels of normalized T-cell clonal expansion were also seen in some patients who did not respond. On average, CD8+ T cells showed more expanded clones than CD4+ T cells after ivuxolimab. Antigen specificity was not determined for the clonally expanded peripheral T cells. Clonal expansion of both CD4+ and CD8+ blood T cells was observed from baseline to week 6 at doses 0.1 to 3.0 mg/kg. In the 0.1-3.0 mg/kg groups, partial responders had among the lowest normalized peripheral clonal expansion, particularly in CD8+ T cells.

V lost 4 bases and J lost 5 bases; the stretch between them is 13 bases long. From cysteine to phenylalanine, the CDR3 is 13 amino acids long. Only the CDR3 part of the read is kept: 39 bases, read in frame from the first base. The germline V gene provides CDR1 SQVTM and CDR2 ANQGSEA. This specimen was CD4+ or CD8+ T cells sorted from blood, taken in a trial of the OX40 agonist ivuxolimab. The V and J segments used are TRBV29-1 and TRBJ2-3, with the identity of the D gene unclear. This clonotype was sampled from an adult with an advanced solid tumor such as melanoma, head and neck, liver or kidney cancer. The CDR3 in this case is CSVGTLLGDTQYF. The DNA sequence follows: TGCAGCGTTGGCACCCTCTTAGGAGATACGCAGTATTTT.